A single sample gave rise to the 15 T cell receptor beta chains below, sequenced in a study of T cells in Graves' hyperthyroidism and ophthalmopathy. There were TCR beta CDR3 regions amplified from RNA transcripts. RT-PCR in the first round (using the HTBI primer set) targeted the TCR CDR3. TCRdb re-called the multiplex PCR reads through MiXCR, storing one row per CDR3 protein. The sample lists about 480,000 distinct CDR3 sequences; around 15% were seen once. Sequenced sample: blood. These TCRs come from a woman between 18 and 29 years old with Graves' hyperthyroidism.

This clonotype has ten or more counts. This chain connects TRBV2 to TRBJ1-5; unclear D gene. The germline V gene encodes CDR1 SNHLY and CDR2 FYNNEI. Trimming shortened V by 6 bases and J by 0 bases, and 27 bases separated the two germline ends. The CDR3 consists of 20 residues. The CDR3 nucleotides are TGTGCCAGCAGAGAGATATGGGCTGAGCTGGAGGTGCGTAGCAATCAGCCCCAGCATTTT. As protein: CASREIWAELEVRSNQPQHF.

This clonotype turned up a few times. V gene TRBV10-2 combines with J gene TRBJ2-3; 11 nucleotides match TRBD1. The CDR3 length is 14 residues. V gave up 6 bases and J gave up 4 bases; unmatched junction bases: 3. Germline values: CDR1 WSHSY, CDR2 SAAADI. CDR3 nucleotides: TGCGCCAGCAGGCCGGGACAGGGGGCAGATACGCAGTATTTT. This translates into CASRPGQGADTQYF.

The sample holds many counts of this clonotype. The CDR3 DNA sequence: TGCGCCAGCAGCTTGGGAACCGGGGAGACCCAGTACTTC. This sequence encodes CASSLGTGETQYF. The chain recombines TRBV5-1 with TRBJ2-5, with D uncertain. The germline gives CDR1 SGHRS, CDR2 YFSETQ. The germline V and J ends were trimmed by 0 bases and 5 bases, with 8 bases remaining between them. This CDR3 has 13 amino acids. Supplemented by reference TRBV5-1 and TRBJ2-5, the full variable domain reads KAGVTQTPRYLIKTRGQQVTLSCSPISGHRSVSWYQQTPGQGLQFLFEYFSETQRNKGNFPGRFSGRQFSNSRSEMNVSTLELGDSALYLCASSLGTGETQYFGPGTRLLVL.

This clonotype was detected many times. The V call is TRBV24-1, the J call TRBJ2-1; no reliable D call. Germline V CDR1 and CDR2: KGHDR, SFDVKD. CDR3 size: 17 residues. The germline V and J ends were trimmed by 4 bases and 0 bases, with 15 bases remaining between them. The CDR3 DNA is TGTGCCACCAGTGACCCGACTTCTCCGAGCTCCTACAATGAGCAGTTCTTC. It specifies CATSDPTSPSSYNEQFF.

This clonotype came up many times. The chain uses TRBV6-1 and TRBJ1-4; D may be TRBD1 (5 bases). Looked up from germline, CDR1 is MNHNS and CDR2 is SASEGT. Trimming left V 5 bases short and J 7 bases short, with 14 bases between. The CDR3 consists of 14 residues. CDR3 protein: CASSPGAHAEKLFF. In nucleotides, the CDR3 is TGTGCCAGCAGTCCCGGGGCGCACGCTGAAAAACTGTTTTTT.

About this clonotype: Since a much larger clone is just one base distant, this may be a read error. J is TRBJ1-6 and V is TRBV20-1, with D unclear. The CDR3 runs 14 residues. The germline CDR1 and CDR2 sequences are DFQATT and SNEGSKA (reference sequence). The CDR3 nucleotides are TGCAATGCACTGGAGCTCTCCTATAATTCACCCCTCCACTTT. Protein sequence: CNALELSYNSPLHF.

The chain is built from TRBV5-1 and TRBJ1-4, with D uncertain. The CDR3 length is 13 residues. V lost 4 bases and J 11 bases, leaving 15 bases between the germline ends. CDR1 SGHRS and CDR2 YFSETQ come from the germline V gene. For the CDR3, the DNA is TGCGCCAGCAGCCCGTCCGTACAGAGGAAACTGTTTTTT. Translating it yields CASSPSVQRKLFF.

The V gene is TRBV10-3, the J gene TRBJ2-7; D not resolved. This CDR3 is 13 amino acids long. V was cut by 3 bases and J by 6 bases, with 12 bases left in between. CDR1 and CDR2 from the germline V gene are ENHRY and SYGVKD. DNA for the CDR3: TGTGCCATCAGTGACGGTTTAGGTCTCGAGCAGTACGTC. Translation gives CAISDGLGLEQYV.

This clonotype was seen at least ten times. The chain links TRBV7-9 to TRBJ2-5; TRBD1 aligns across 8 bases. This CDR3 spans 14 amino acids. V gave up 5 bases and J gave up 3 bases; unmatched junction bases: 5. Germline V gene lookup returns CDR1 SEHNR and CDR2 FQNEAQ (reference sequence). In DNA form, the CDR3 reads TGTGCCAGCAGCATTGGACAGGGAAAAGAGACCCAGTACTTC. This sequence encodes CASSIGQGKETQYF.

The chain carries TRBV3-1 and TRBJ2-2, with 10 bases matching TRBD2. J lost 2 bases, V lost 4 bases, and 13 bases had no gene match. The CDR3 covers 19 residues. CDR1 and CDR2 from the germline V gene are LGHDT and YNNKEL (reference sequence). CDR3 coding DNA: TGTGCCAGCAGCCCCAACCTCCTTTGGACTAGCGGAAACACCGGGGAGCTGTTTTTT. Its translation: CASSPNLLWTSGNTGELFF.

In this sample, this clonotype turned up many times. J is TRBJ1-1 and V is TRBV10-3; D gene uncertain. V was trimmed by 4 bases and J by 3 bases, leaving 15 bases between them. Germline V gene data show CDR1 as ENHRY and CDR2 as SYGVKD. The CDR3 extends over 15 amino acids. The CDR3 loop is CAISARTSGDTEAFF. Here the CDR3 DNA reads TGTGCCATCAGTGCCCGCACGAGTGGGGACACTGAAGCTTTCTTT.

This clonotype was found many times. The chain uses TRBV11-1 and TRBJ2-4, with TRBD1 matching 10 bases. The V and J ends lost 1 base and 4 bases, in that order; junction bases with no gene match: 4. The CDR3 spans 16 residues. CDR1 SGHAT and CDR2 FQDESV come from the germline V gene (reference sequence). The CDR3 region has the DNA TGTGCCAGCAGCTTAGTGGAGGGACAGGGGAAAAACATTCAGTACTTC. Translated, it gives CASSLVEGQGKNIQYF.

This clonotype was recorded many times. The CDR3 bases are TGTGCCACCAGCAGACCCTGGACAGTATTGAACACTGAAGCTTTCTTT. It translates to CATSRPWTVLNTEAFF. The chain uses TRBV15 and TRBJ1-1, with TRBD1 as a possible D gene (6 bases). The V end was cut by 2 bases, the J end by 0 bases, with 13 bases between. The CDR3 extends over 16 amino acids. Germline V gene data show CDR1 as LNHNV and CDR2 as YYDKDF (reference sequence).

This clonotype has at least ten counts. V usage is TRBV11-3 and J usage is TRBJ2-2; D is perhaps TRBD1 or TRBD2 (6 bases each). CDR3 size: 17 residues. The germline CDR1 and CDR2 sequences are SGHNT and YENEEA. Between the trimmed V and J ends, which lost 1 base and 5 bases, there was a span of 17 bases. CDR3 protein: CASSLGIHGGLTGELFF. The CDR3 DNA reads TGTGCCAGCAGCTTAGGAATCCATGGGGGGCTAACCGGGGAGCTGTTTTTT.

In this sample, this clonotype turned up a few times. Since the CDR3 does not end with the conserved phenylalanine or tryptophan, this likely comes from a read error. The chain employs TRBV11-3 and TRBJ1-1; D unclear. The ends were cut back, 5 bases at V and 1 base at J, with 5 bases in the middle. The CDR3 runs 12 residues. In germline, CDR1 is SGHNT, CDR2 YENEEA. The CDR3 loop is CASSPRNTEAFL. DNA of the CDR3: TGTGCCAGCAGCCCGCGGAACACTGAAGCTTTCCTT.